These 18 T cell receptor beta chains originate from one sample sequenced in a study of breast tumors, draining lymph nodes, adjacent tissues (dated by TCRdb to 2016 to 2017). Receptors were amplified or captured by multiplex PCR. Sequencing took place on an Illumina HiSeq 2000. The public sequencing data were trimmed at Q25 with fastp and processed into clonotypes with MiXCR by TCRdb, which kept only in-frame beta chains. Rows are combined by CDR3 protein, so each entry shows the most common genes and DNA. The sample data list 180,000 or so distinct CDR3 sequences, and about 32% of these were observed just once. Clones ranked in the top ten supply 4% to 5.5% of the sample. Lymph node samples came from the axillary draining lymph nodes of breast cancer patients. Sequenced material: axillary lymph node tissue. These receptors were taken from a female donor with breast cancer. Some clones in this sample may be carry-over from other donors' samples.

This clonotype has at least ten counts. The V gene is TRBV7-8, the J gene TRBJ1-5; unclear D gene. Germline CDR1 SGHVS, CDR2 FQNEAQ. The CDR3 has 15 amino acids. The ends were cut back, 4 bases at V and 1 base at J, with 11 bases in the middle. The CDR3 sequence: CASSYSLGSNQPQHF. For the CDR3, the DNA is TGTGCCAGCAGCTACTCGTTAGGCAGCAATCAGCCCCAGCATTTT.

This clonotype was detected a few times. One base away lies a much larger clone, so this may be a sequencing read error. This sequence joins TRBV7-7 and TRBJ2-7, with a possible D match to TRBD2 (6 bases). The CDR3 totals 15 residues. CDR1 and CDR2 (germline): SSHAT, FNYEAQ (reference sequence). The CDR3 sequence: CASSLGVGKDYEQHF. The CDR3 coding sequence is TGTGCTAGCAGCTTAGGAGTGGGGAAGGACTACGAGCAGCACTTC.

In this sample, this clonotype turned up many times. The chain recombines TRBV5-4 with TRBJ2-5; unclear D gene. The V and J ends lost 1 base and 5 bases respectively, with 9 bases between them. Germline assignment: CDR1 SGHNT and CDR2 YYREEE (reference sequence). CDR3 length: 13 residues. The CDR3: CASSLRATETQYF. CDR3 in DNA: TGTGCCAGCAGCTTGCGGGCCACGGAGACCCAGTACTTC.

This chain connects TRBV29-1 to TRBJ2-3, with D perhaps matching TRBD1 or TRBD2 (5 bases each). CDR1 SQVTM and CDR2 ANQGSEA come from the germline V gene. The CDR3 runs to 14 residues. V was shortened by 8 bases and J by 0 bases, with 15 bases between the two germline ends. The CDR3 nucleotides are TGCAGCACCGGGCCGGGGCCTAGCACAGATACGCAGTATTTT. This sequence encodes CSTGPGPSTDTQYF.

This clonotype was detected ten times or more. The V gene is TRBV19, the J gene TRBJ2-7; either TRBD1 or TRBD2 may supply D (6 bases each). CDR1 is LNHDA, CDR2 SQIVND, per germline (reference sequence). The CDR3 loop spans 16 amino acids. V shed 1 base and J shed 2 bases, with 15 bases lying between them. The chain's CDR3 is CASSIGGATRPYEQYF. The CDR3 coding sequence is TGTGCCAGTAGTATAGGGGGGGCAACGCGTCCCTACGAGCAGTACTTC. Using reference TRBV19 and TRBJ2-7 for the parts outside the CDR3, the full variable domain is DGGITQSPKYLFRKEGQNVTLSCEQNLNHDAMYWYRQDPGQGLRLIYYSQIVNDFQKGDIAEGYSVSREKKESFPLTVTSAQKNPTAFYLCASSIGGATRPYEQYFGPGTRLTVT.

In this sample, this clonotype turned up many times. J is TRBJ1-4 and V is TRBV3-1; D is uncertain. Trimming stripped 5 bases from V and 4 bases from J, with 14 bases between. Germline assignment: CDR1 LGHDT and CDR2 YNNKEL (reference sequence). The CDR3 is 15 amino acids. The CDR3: CASSTRAGYNEKLFF. The CDR3 nucleotides read TGTGCCAGCAGCACTCGAGCAGGTTATAATGAAAAACTGTTTTTT.

The table lists this clonotype with many counts. V usage is TRBV5-1 and J usage is TRBJ1-4; D ambiguous. The V gene lost 0 bases and the J gene lost 8 bases, with 14 bases spanning the gap. This CDR3 is 15 amino acids long. The germline CDR1 and CDR2 sequences are SGHRS and YFSETQ. The CDR3: CASSLDLGKREKLFF. The CDR3 DNA follows: TGCGCCAGCAGCTTGGATCTGGGGAAAAGGGAAAAACTGTTTTTT.

In its sample, this clonotype was seen many times. This sequence joins TRBV6-6 and TRBJ2-5; 7 nucleotides align to TRBD1. Germline CDR1 reads MNHNY; CDR2 reads SVGAGI (reference sequence). Trimming at V came to 6 bases and at J to 7 bases, leaving 8 bases not matched to a gene. The length of the CDR3 is 13 residues. The CDR3 loop is CASRPTGVGTQYF. In DNA, the CDR3 is TGTGCCAGCAGGCCAACAGGGGTAGGGACCCAGTACTTC.

The genes are TRBV11-2 and TRBJ2-7; 10 bases match TRBD1. The CDR3 has 16 amino acids. In germline, CDR1 is SGHAT, CDR2 FQNNGV. With V trimmed by 4 bases and J by 2 bases, 8 bases remained unmatched. CDR3 residues: CASSSALGTGAYEQYF. CDR3 DNA sequence: TGTGCCAGCAGCTCCGCACTGGGGACAGGGGCCTACGAGCAGTACTTC.

The table lists this clonotype with many counts. This chain uses TRBV5-1 with TRBJ2-3; D call uncertain. Germline V CDR1 and CDR2: SGHRS, YFSETQ. The CDR3 totals 14 residues. Between the trimmed V and J ends, which lost 1 base and 0 bases, there was a span of 6 bases. CDR3 DNA: TGCGCCAGCAGCTTGCAGGTTAGCACAGATACGCAGTATTTT. Protein: CASSLQVSTDTQYF. The whole variable domain, remainder taken from reference TRBV5-1 and TRBJ2-3, is KAGVTQTPRYLIKTRGQQVTLSCSPISGHRSVSWYQQTPGQGLQFLFEYFSETQRNKGNFPGRFSGRQFSNSRSEMNVSTLELGDSALYLCASSLQVSTDTQYFGPGTRLTVL.

The chain is built from TRBV30 and TRBJ2-1; 8 nucleotides line up with TRBD1. CDR1 is GTSNPN, CDR2 SVGIG, per germline (reference sequence). The length of the CDR3 is 16 residues. With V trimmed by 0 bases and J by 6 bases, 10 bases remained unmatched. CDR3 DNA: TGTGCCTGGAGTGTAAGGGTGACAGGGGAATCCAATGAGCAGTTCTTC. The encoded protein is CAWSVRVTGESNEQFF.

Many counts were recorded for this clonotype. V and J are TRBV4-1 and TRBJ1-2, with D tentatively TRBD1 (5 bases). CDR1 is MGHRA and CDR2 is YSYEKL in the germline V gene. The CDR3 runs to 15 residues. V dropped 4 bases and J dropped 4 bases, with 16 bases sitting between them. The CDR3 region has the DNA TGCGCCAGCAGCCCACTGATCAGGGAGACCTATGGCTACACCTTC. Its protein is CASSPLIRETYGYTF.

A remark on this clonotype: A clone one base away is much larger, so this may be a read error. The chain combines TRBV12-3 or TRBV12-4 with TRBJ2-7; tentative D call: TRBD1 (5 bases). There are 15 residues in the CDR3. Written as DNA, the CDR3 is TGTGCCAACAGTTATCGGACACAAACACCCTACGAGCAGTACTTC. Protein sequence: CANSYRTQTPYEQYF.

The chain is built from TRBV24-1 and TRBJ2-3; D is unresolved. V dropped 6 bases and J dropped 2 bases, with 11 bases sitting between them. The CDR3 consists of 14 residues. The germline CDR1 and CDR2 sequences are KGHDR and SFDVKD. CDR3 coding DNA: TGTGCCACCAGTTCAAACGAAATCACAGATACGCAGTATTTT. This translates into CATSSNEITDTQYF.

A few counts support this clonotype. This chain uses TRBV18 with TRBJ2-3, with D perhaps TRBD2 (5 bases). Trimming left V 6 bases short and J 4 bases short, with 11 bases between. Per the germline V gene, CDR1 is KGHSH and CDR2 is LQKENI. The CDR3 has 13 residues. The CDR3 reads CASSPRTSDTQYF. The DNA for the CDR3 is TGTGCCAGCTCTCCCCGGACTTCAGATACGCAGTATTTT.

As for this clonotype: The junction shows a germline mismatch at one end, possibly a read error. The V gene is TRBV5-5, the J gene TRBJ2-1; D may be TRBD1 (6 bases). Germline V gene data show CDR1 as SGHKS and CDR2 as YYEKEE (reference sequence). This CDR3 region has 17 residues. The CDR3 sequence: CASTLDSPSGSYNVQFF. CDR3 DNA sequence: TGTGCCAGCACTTTGGACAGTCCTTCTGGCTCCTACAATGTGCAGTTCTTC.

As DNA, the CDR3 is TGTGCCAGCAGCCGGACAGTTACAACTAATGAAAAACTGTTTTTT. Protein: CASSRTVTTNEKLFF. This chain uses TRBV7-2 with TRBJ1-4; D might be TRBD1 (6 bases). Between the trimmed V and J ends, which lost 5 bases and 0 bases, there was a span of 10 bases. From germline, CDR1 is SGHTA and CDR2 FQGNSA. The CDR3 runs 15 residues.

This clonotype was counted at least ten times. The chain links TRBV28 to TRBJ2-7; 9 bases match TRBD1. The CDR3 loop spans 15 amino acids. Looked up from germline, CDR1 is MDHEN and CDR2 is SYDVKM. V gave up 5 bases and J gave up 3 bases; unmatched junction bases: 8. The CDR3 loop reads CASSVPGQGFYEQYF. CDR3 in DNA: TGTGCCAGCAGTGTACCGGGACAGGGTTTCTACGAGCAGTACTTC.